This TCR beta chain was sequenced in a study of blood T cell repertoires in COVID-19. From germline, CDR1 is MNHEY and CDR2 SVGAGI. The V end lost 1 base, the J end lost 0 bases, and 13 bases lay between the germline ends. The length of the CDR3 is 16 residues. The authors' processing: Reference gene primer amplification in the assay estimated nucleated cell counts. Clones were sequenced by immunoSEQ multiplex PCR, and TCRdb holds only the in-frame ones, with some missing. The V and J calls and the clone size are those of that table, but D and trimming were determined from the DNA. The sample consists of roughly 260,000 clones, 86% of them appearing once.

The chain couples TRBV6-5 to TRBJ2-7, with D unresolved. Material: peripheral blood. The clonotype originates from a man aged 40-50 years who had recovered from COVID-19. In DNA form, the CDR3 reads TGTGCCAGCAGTTACTACCCCCCCCCTAACTCCTACGAGCAGTACTTC. The encoded protein is CASSYYPPPNSYEQYF.